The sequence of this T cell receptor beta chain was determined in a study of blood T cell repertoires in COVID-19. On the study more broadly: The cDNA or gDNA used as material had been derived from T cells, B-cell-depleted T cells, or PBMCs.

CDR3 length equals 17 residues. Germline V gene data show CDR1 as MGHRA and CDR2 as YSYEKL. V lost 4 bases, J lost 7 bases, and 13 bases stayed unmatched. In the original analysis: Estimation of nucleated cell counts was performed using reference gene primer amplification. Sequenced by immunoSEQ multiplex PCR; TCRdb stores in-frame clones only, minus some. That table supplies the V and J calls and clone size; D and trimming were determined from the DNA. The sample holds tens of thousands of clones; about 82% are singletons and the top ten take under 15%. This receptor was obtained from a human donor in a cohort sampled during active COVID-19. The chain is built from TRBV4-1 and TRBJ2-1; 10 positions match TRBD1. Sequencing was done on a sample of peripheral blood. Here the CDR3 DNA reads TGCGCCAGCAGCCCAGGGGGACAGGGGCCAGTGAGGAATGAGCAGTTCTTC. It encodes CASSPGGQGPVRNEQFF.